A single T cell receptor beta chain is shown here with its context. This entry is derived from a study of blood T cell repertoires in COVID-19. Background on the study: COVID-19 samples collected from the United States, Italy and Spain covered acute and convalescent phases.

Everyone who took part was about 18 to 90 years old, and they came from roughly 25 US areas. Grouping used clinical history reported by participants in a survey and questionnaire. Within 2 weeks before study entry, exposed participants met a COVID-19 case. Between the trimmed V and J ends, which lost 10 bases and 3 bases, there was a span of 15 bases. The germline CDR1 and CDR2 sequences are SEHNR and FQNEAQ (reference sequence). This CDR3 contains 13 residues. Repertoires were generated with immunoSEQ multiplex PCR, while TCRdb's copy carries only in-frame clones and drops some. The sample has 120,000 to 150,000 clones, approximately 90% seen once; the top ten hold less than 5%.

Source material: PBMCs or T cells enriched from blood (not recorded which). The rearrangement links TRBV7-9 to TRBJ1-2, with D maybe TRBD1 (5 bases). This TCR was recovered from a woman aged 40-49 years who had been exposed to COVID-19. The CDR3 loop is CAIAREAYYGYTF. The DNA for the CDR3 is TGTGCCATCGCCAGGGAGGCTTACTATGGCTACACCTTC.